This T cell receptor (beta chain) was identified in a study of control samples from healthy donors and cancer patients. Looked up from germline, CDR1 is PRHDT and CDR2 is FYEKMQ (reference sequence). The CDR3 is 14 amino acids. The V and J ends lost 6 bases and 6 bases respectively, with 17 bases between them. Method: immunoSEQ multiplex PCR; TCRdb's copy keeps in-frame clones and lacks some. The data contain 190,000 or so clones, 90% to 95% of them seen just once; the ten biggest clones take up approximately 1.5%. The chain uses TRBV13 and TRBJ1-2, with D possibly matching TRBD1 (6 bases). What was sequenced was blood. The receptor was isolated from a man in his late teens or twenties in good health. The CDR3: CASSNNRDEHGYTF. CDR3 coding DNA: TGTGCCAGCAGTAATAACAGGGATGAACATGGCTACACCTTC.